A selection of T cell receptor beta chains follows, all from one sample in a study of identical twins' blood T cells. In TCRdb, the 5' RACE reads were re-called with MiXCR into one record per CDR3 protein. Among 300,000 to 400,000 distinct CDR3 sequences listed, approximately 30% were seen once. Source material: PBMCs. These TCRs come from a woman between 18 and 50 years old in good health. CDR3s include the opening cysteine and the closing phenylalanine or tryptophan. Fields, in order: D gene, V gene, clone size, J gene, CDR3 DNA, CDR3 protein. D genes are given only for firm matches. Clone size is stated in some rows and not others, as once, few, many or a class when expanded.

TRBD2,TRBV20-1,-,TRBJ2-1,TGCAGTGCTAGAGACCTAGCGGGGGCCTTCTCGAATGAGCAGTTCTTC,CSARDLAGAFSNEQFF
-,TRBV11-3,-,TRBJ1-2,TGTGCCAGCAGCTTCAGACGGACCGGGCTTGATGGCTACACCTTC,CASSFRRTGLDGYTF
TRBD2,TRBV7-2,few,TRBJ2-5,TGTGCCAGCAGCTGGGTTTTACTCGGACTAGCGGTCCAAGAGACCCAGTACTTC,CASSWVLLGLAVQETQYF
-,TRBV5-1,many,TRBJ1-2,TGCGCCAGCAGCTTGAGTCCTCGCTTTGGCTACACCTTC,CASSLSPRFGYTF
-,TRBV20-1,few,TRBJ1-1,TGCAGTGCTAGTTCGGGCAAAGACACTGAAGCTTTCTTT,CSASSGKDTEAFF
TRBD1,TRBV29-1,few,TRBJ1-1,TGCAGCGGGAGGCCGCAGGGGGCTGGAGGCACTGAAGCTTTCTTT,CSGRPQGAGGTEAFF
TRBD1,TRBV19,many,TRBJ2-2,TGTGCCAGTAGTATAATCGACAGGGCCGGGGAGCTGTTTTTT,CASSIIDRAGELFF
TRBD1,TRBV4-1,-,TRBJ2-3,TGCGCCAGCAGCCAAGACGCGGACAGGGGACCAGATACGCAGTATTTT,CASSQDADRGPDTQYF
-,TRBV9,few,TRBJ2-1,TGTGCCAGCAGCCCTACTGGGGAGTTTCGGTCCGAGGAGCAGTTCTTC,CASSPTGEFRSEEQFF
-,TRBV5-1,-,TRBJ2-3,TGCGCCAGCAGCTTGGCCATCAGAGATACGCAGTATTTT,CASSLAIRDTQYF
TRBD1,TRBV7-9,-,TRBJ1-1,TGTGCCAGCAGTCTAGAGACAGGGCAAGCTTTCTTT,CASSLETGQAFF
TRBD1,TRBV6-2/TRBV6-3,few,TRBJ1-5,TGTGCCAGCAAGACAGGGGATCAGCCCCAGCATTTT,CASKTGDQPQHF
TRBD1,TRBV5-1,-,TRBJ1-1,TGCGCCAGCAGCCGACAGGGCGGGGGTACTGAAGCTTTCTTT,CASSRQGGGTEAFF
TRBD1,TRBV9,many,TRBJ2-2,TGTGCCAGCAGCTCACCGGGACAGGAACCCGGGGAGCTGTTTTTT,CASSSPGQEPGELFF
-,TRBV27,-,TRBJ2-2,TGTGCCAGCAGTTCCACATACCCCGGGGAGCTGTTTTTT,CASSSTYPGELFF
-,TRBV5-1,few,TRBJ2-7,TGCGCCAGCAGCTTGTGGGAGAACTCCTACGAGCAGTACTTC,CASSLWENSYEQYF
-,TRBV14,-,TRBJ2-1,TGTGCCAGCAGCCAAGGCGGTACCAATGAGCAGTTCTTC,CASSQGGTNEQFF
TRBD2,TRBV23-1,-,TRBJ2-1,TGCGCCAGCAGTCAGCCGACGCCGGGGGGGTACCATGAGCAGTTCTTC,CASSQPTPGGYHEQFF
-,TRBV20-1,few,TRBJ1-2,TGCAGTGCTAGAGATCAAGAATATGGCTACACCTTC,CSARDQEYGYTF
-,TRBV6-2/TRBV6-3,few,TRBJ1-1,TGTGCCAGCAATCCCCCGCCTTGGGGGGCGACCAGAGCTTTCTTT,CASNPPPWGATRAFF
-,TRBV2,-,TRBJ2-2,TGTGCCAGCAGTTCTTATGAGACTACCGGGGAGCTGTTTTTT,CASSSYETTGELFF
TRBD1,TRBV5-4,-,TRBJ2-3,TGTGCCAGCAGCTTGTCTCTTGGACAGGGGTTCGTTGATACGCAGTATTTT,CASSLSLGQGFVDTQYF
TRBD1,TRBV7-9,-,TRBJ2-1,TGTACCAGCAGCCCCGACAGGGAAGGCTACAATGAGCAGTTCTTC,CTSSPDREGYNEQFF
TRBD1,TRBV6-2/TRBV6-3,-,TRBJ2-1,TGTGCCAGCAGTTTACAGGGGGCTGTTGAGCAGTTCTTC,CASSLQGAVEQFF
-,TRBV11-2,few,TRBJ1-1,TGTGCCAGCAGCGCTAGGGACTTCTCTAACACTGAAGCTTTCTTT,CASSARDFSNTEAFF
-,TRBV12-5,many,TRBJ1-6,TGTGCTAGTGGAAACGACAGGTTTCTAATTAACTATAATTCACCCCTCCACTTT,CASGNDRFLINYNSPLHF
-,TRBV5-1,few,TRBJ2-1,TGCGCCAGCAGCTTGCGACCTGTGGATGAGCAGTTCTTC,CASSLRPVDEQFF
TRBD2,TRBV27,-,TRBJ2-5,TGTGCCAGCAGCCCCTTGACTAGCGGACAAGAGACCCAGTACTTC,CASSPLTSGQETQYF
-,TRBV29-1,many,TRBJ1-2,TGCAGCGTTGCGGTGGATCGGAGTGGCTACACCTTC,CSVAVDRSGYTF
-,TRBV25-1,-,TRBJ1-4,TGTGCCAGCAGCCACCCCGCAACTAATGAAAAACTGTTTTTT,CASSHPATNEKLFF
-,TRBV6-1,-,TRBJ1-2,TGTGCCAGCCGCCTGGACTATGGCTACACCTTC,CASRLDYGYTF
-,TRBV2,many,TRBJ2-2,TGTGCCAGCAGTTCCGGGCCTAACACCGGGGAGCTGTTTTTT,CASSSGPNTGELFF
TRBD1,TRBV7-2,-,TRBJ1-2,TGTGCCAGCAGCAGCGGACAGGGTCTTGGCTACACCTTC,CASSSGQGLGYTF
-,TRBV11-2,-,TRBJ1-1,TGTGCCAGCAGCTTAGCCTCCCCTAGATACCCCGAAGCTTTCTTT,CASSLASPRYPEAFF
TRBD1,TRBV11-1,-,TRBJ1-5,TGTGCCAGCAGTAAGACAGGGGACGGCAATCAGCCCCAGCATTTT,CASSKTGDGNQPQHF